This T cell receptor (beta chain) was sequenced during a study of T cell responses to AZD1222 COVID-19 vaccine. Findings and limits, study-wide: A rise in Spike-specific TCR breadth and depth followed two AZD1222 doses.

V lost 0 bases to trimming and J lost 11 bases; unmatched junction nucleotides: 9. Germline loops: CDR1 LGHNA, CDR2 YNFKEQ. CDR3 size: 14 residues. Clones were read by immunoSEQ multiplex PCR, and TCRdb kept only the in-frame ones, dropping some. The sample carries roughly 120,000 clones, around nine tenths recorded once. Note on this clone: Its antigen is undetermined.

This chain joins TRBV4-2 and TRBJ2-7; 8 nucleotides agree with TRBD2. This clonotype was obtained from an adult who received the AZD1222 COVID-19 vaccine. Source: peripheral blood, taken 28 days after the second AZD1222 dose. The CDR3 DNA is TGTGCCAGCAGCCAAGATCCAGCGGGAGCGGTTAAGTACTTC. It is translated as CASSQDPAGAVKYF.